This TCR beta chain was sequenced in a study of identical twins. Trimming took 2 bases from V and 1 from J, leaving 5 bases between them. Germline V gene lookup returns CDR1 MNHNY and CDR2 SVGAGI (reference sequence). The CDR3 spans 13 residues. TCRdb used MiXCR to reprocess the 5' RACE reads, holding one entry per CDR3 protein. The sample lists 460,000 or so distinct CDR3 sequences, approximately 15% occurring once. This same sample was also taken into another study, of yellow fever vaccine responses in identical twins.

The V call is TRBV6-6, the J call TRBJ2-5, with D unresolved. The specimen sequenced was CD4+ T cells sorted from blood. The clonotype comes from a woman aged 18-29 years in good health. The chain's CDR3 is CASSYGPQETQYF. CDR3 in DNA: TGTGCCAGCAGTTACGGACCCCAAGAGACCCAGTACTTC.